The 28 T cell receptor beta chains given below trace back to one sample, sequenced in a study of blood T cell repertoires in COVID-19. Profiled with immunoSEQ multiplex PCR; TCRdb holds only in-frame clones, not every one. Of 130,000 or so clones listed, less than 90% are singletons. Sequences were obtained from peripheral blood. The origin of the receptors is a human donor with COVID-19, enrolled during active disease. The donor label of this sample is uncertain.

The chain carries TRBV3-1 (or the pseudogene TRBV3-2) and TRBJ2-1; 9 nucleotides line up with TRBD2. The CDR3 covers 15 residues. Germline CDR1 and CDR2: LGHDT and YNNKEL (reference sequence). The J segment lost 8 bases and the V segment lost 5 bases, leaving 10 bases of the junction unmatched. CDR3 loop: CASSEGTSGLDEQFF. CDR3 in DNA: TGTGCCAGCAGCGAAGGTACTAGCGGGCTCGATGAGCAGTTCTTC.

This clone appeared a single time. The CDR3: CASSLIGTGSSYNSPLHF. The CDR3 DNA sequence: TGTGCCAGCAGTTTAATAGGGACAGGGAGCTCCTATAATTCACCCCTCCACTTT. The rearrangement links TRBV27 to TRBJ1-6; 9 bases line up with TRBD1. The V and J ends lost 2 bases and 0 bases, in that order; junction bases with no gene match: 5. Germline V lookup: CDR1 MNHEY, CDR2 SMNVEV (reference sequence). The CDR3 runs 18 residues.

The gene calls are TRBV29-1 and TRBJ2-5; TRBD2 might be the D (6 bases). Trimming pared 8 bases from V and 5 bases from J, leaving 15 bases between. Germline lookup yields CDR1 SQVTM and CDR2 ANQGSEA. This CDR3 region has 12 residues. The CDR3 DNA is TGCAGCTCAGACGGGGGAGGCGAGACCCAGTACTTC. Amino acid sequence: CSSDGGGETQYF.

A remark on this clone: At the DNA level, this CDR3 is encoded by other sequences in the same sample as well. This rearrangement joins TRBV5-4 to TRBJ2-2; TRBD1 matches 11 bases. Trimming cost V 4 bases and J 5 bases; bases outside gene matches: 4. Germline assignment: CDR1 SGHNT and CDR2 YYREEE (reference sequence). The CDR3 spans 15 residues. CDR3 nucleotide sequence: TGTGCCAGCAGCCTGGGACAGGGGGATACCGGGGAGCTGTTTTTT. It is translated as CASSLGQGDTGELFF. The full variable domain, its missing parts supplied by reference TRBV5-4 and TRBJ2-2, is ETGVTQSPTHLIKTRGQQVTLRCSSQSGHNTVSWYQQALGQGPQFIFQYYREEENGRGNFPPRFSGLQFPNYSSELNVNALELDDSALYLCASSLGQGDTGELFFGEGSRLTVL.

The rearrangement joins TRBV29-1 to TRBJ2-5, with 9 bases matching TRBD2. Germline trimming cut 1 base from V and 4 bases from J; bases unmatched to any gene: 10. In germline, CDR1 is SQVTM, CDR2 ANQGSEA. CDR3 length equals 16 residues. DNA of the CDR3: TGCAGCGTTGAAGGATTGTTAGCGGGAGTGCGAGAGACCCAGTACTTC. It is translated as CSVEGLLAGVRETQYF.

This chain uses TRBV19 with TRBJ1-6; unclear D gene. Germline-derived CDR1 and CDR2 are LNHDA and SQIVND (reference sequence). Trimming shortened V by 7 bases and J by 3 bases, and 10 bases separated the two germline ends. This CDR3 has 14 residues. The CDR3 nucleotides are TGTGCCAGTAAGGAGGCCCGCTATAATTCACCCCTCCACTTT. It is translated as CASKEARYNSPLHF.

CDR3 coding DNA: TGTGCCAGCAGCCAAGAAGAGTGGGGCTACACCTTC. Protein: CASSQEEWGYTF. The chain combines TRBV3-1 (or the pseudogene TRBV3-2) with TRBJ1-2; no firm D call. In germline, CDR1 is LGHDT, CDR2 YNNKEL (reference sequence). V lost 0 bases to trimming and J lost 8 bases, with 7 bases between them. This CDR3 is 12 amino acids long.

The chain links TRBV7-2 to TRBJ2-7, with D tentatively TRBD2 (6 bases). The germline CDR1 and CDR2 sequences are SGHTA and FQGNSA. The CDR3 is made up of 13 amino acids. Between the trimmed V and J ends, which lost 1 base and 4 bases, there was a span of 8 bases. CDR3 in DNA: TGTGCCAGCAGCTTAGTGGAGGGTTACGAGCAGTACTTC. Translation: CASSLVEGYEQYF.

This clone appeared once. The CDR3, as DNA: TGTGCCAGCAGCTCGAGGACAGGGTGGGACACTGAAGCTTTCTTT. Protein product: CASSSRTGWDTEAFF. This chain joins TRBV11-2 and TRBJ1-1, with 8 bases fitting TRBD1. CDR1 SGHAT and CDR2 FQNNGV come from the germline V gene. This CDR3 spans 15 amino acids. The ends lost 4 bases at V and 3 bases at J; junction bases unmatched: 7.

This clone came up once. This chain links TRBV30 with TRBJ1-1; the D gene is possibly TRBD1 (5 bases). Deletions cut 2 bases from V and 3 bases from J, with 16 bases between. Per the germline V gene, CDR1 is GTSNPN and CDR2 is SVGIG (reference sequence). The CDR3 consists of 15 residues. CDR3 DNA sequence: TGTGCCTGGAGTTTATTAAGGGGAAGGCACACTGAAGCTTTCTTT. Protein sequence: CAWSLLRGRHTEAFF.

This sequence joins TRBV4-2 and TRBJ2-7; possibly TRBD1 for D (5 bases). Deletions cut 0 bases from V and 2 bases from J, with 11 bases between. The length of the CDR3 is 15 residues. Germline CDR1 and CDR2: LGHNA and YNFKEQ. The CDR3 sequence is CASSQDRQGPYEQYF. For the CDR3, the DNA is TGTGCCAGCAGCCAAGATCGGCAGGGTCCCTACGAGCAGTACTTC.

The chain links TRBV23-1 to TRBJ2-7; a possible D gene is TRBD1 (6 bases). TRBV23-1 qualifies as an ORF whose function is uncertain. The CDR3 is 14 amino acids. The V gene lost 3 bases and the J gene lost 3 bases, with 12 bases spanning the gap. The CDR3 loop reads CASSQPGQFYEQYF. For the CDR3, the DNA is TGCGCCAGCAGTCAGCCTGGACAGTTCTACGAGCAGTACTTC.

The V and J genes are TRBV5-1 and TRBJ1-2; D not certain. Germline assignment: CDR1 SGHRS and CDR2 YFSETQ. Trimming left V 4 bases short and J 3 bases short, with 10 bases between. The CDR3 extends over 13 amino acids. The CDR3 region is CASSSALDYGYTF. For the CDR3, the DNA is TGCGCCAGCAGCAGCGCCCTCGACTATGGCTACACCTTC.

The V gene is TRBV11-3, the J gene TRBJ2-5, with 14 bases matching TRBD2. This CDR3 contains 15 residues. J gave up 4 bases and V 5 bases, and 3 bases lay outside the gene matches. Germline assignment: CDR1 SGHNT and CDR2 YENEEA. Here the CDR3 DNA reads TGTGCCAGCAGCGAGGGGACTAGCGGGGGAGAGACCCAGTACTTC. Translated: CASSEGTSGGETQYF.

V is TRBV7-3 and J is TRBJ2-3; D is perhaps TRBD2 (7 bases). Looked up from germline, CDR1 is SGHTA and CDR2 is FQGTGA. The V end was cut by 5 bases, the J end by 6 bases, with 15 bases between. The CDR3 runs 14 residues. The CDR3 reads CASSRRGAADTQYF. CDR3 in DNA: TGTGCCAGCAGCCGTCGGGGGGCGGCGGATACGCAGTATTTT.

This clone has just one count. This chain uses TRBV4-1 with TRBJ1-3; D is possibly TRBD1 (5 bases). The CDR3 is 16 amino acids. V lost 0 bases to trimming and J lost 5 bases, with 14 bases between them. Germline V gene sequence: CDR1 MGHRA, CDR2 YSYEKL. In DNA form, the CDR3 reads TGCGCCAGCAGCCAAGATTGGCAGGGTTTGAGAAACACCATATATTTT. Translation gives CASSQDWQGLRNTIYF.

The chain carries TRBV24-1 and TRBJ2-3; 12 bases are a match to TRBD2. J gave up 1 base and V 5 bases, and 9 bases lay outside the gene matches. Germline V gene data show CDR1 as KGHDR and CDR2 as SFDVKD. CDR3 length: 18 amino acids. CDR3 coding DNA: TGTGCCACCAGTGGGCTAGCGGGGGGGTCCGGGGGCACAGATACGCAGTATTTT. It specifies CATSGLAGGSGGTDTQYF.

This clone was seen once. The gene calls are TRBV3-1 (or the pseudogene TRBV3-2) and TRBJ2-7; D gene ambiguous. Germline lookup yields CDR1 LGHDT and CDR2 YNNKEL (reference sequence). The V end lost 1 base, the J end lost 2 bases, and 12 bases lay between the germline ends. The CDR3 runs to 15 residues. Here the CDR3 DNA reads TGTGCCAGCAGCCAAGCCATCGGCCAGGCCTACGAGCAGTACTTC. It codes for CASSQAIGQAYEQYF.

This rearrangement joins TRBV19 to TRBJ1-4; possibly TRBD1 for D (6 bases). Germline lookup yields CDR1 LNHDA and CDR2 SQIVND (reference sequence). V lost 4 bases and J 5 bases, leaving 11 bases between the germline ends. The CDR3 loop spans 14 amino acids. The CDR3 here is CASSTQGENEKLFF. The CDR3 DNA reads as TGTGCCAGTAGTACACAGGGAGAGAATGAAAAACTGTTTTTT.

The rearrangement joins TRBV25-1 to TRBJ1-1, with a weak D call TRBD1 (6 bases). Trimming stripped 6 bases from V and 5 bases from J, with 16 bases between. The CDR3 has 14 amino acids. In germline, CDR1 is MGHDK, CDR2 SYGVNS. The CDR3 sequence is CASSRPGTITEAFF. In nucleotides, the CDR3 is TGTGCCAGCAGCCGCCCCGGGACAATAACTGAAGCTTTCTTT.

This chain links TRBV18 with TRBJ2-1; 11 bases agree with TRBD2. Per germline, CDR1 KGHSH and CDR2 LQKENI. The V gene end was trimmed by 2 bases and the J gene end by 0 bases; junction bases not matched to a gene: 6. The CDR3 loop spans 18 amino acids. The chain's CDR3 is CASSPTSGSRSSYNEQFF. The CDR3 DNA reads as TGTGCCAGCTCACCAACTAGCGGGAGTAGGAGCTCCTACAATGAGCAGTTCTTC.

The chain has TRBV4-1 and TRBJ2-6; perhaps TRBD1 as D (5 bases). V shed 1 base and J shed 0 bases, with 13 bases lying between them. Germline loops: CDR1 MGHRA, CDR2 YSYEKL. This CDR3 comprises 18 residues. CDR3 in DNA: TGCGCCAGCAGCCAAGCCTATGACAGCAACTCTGGGGCCAACGTCCTGACTTTC. Protein sequence: CASSQAYDSNSGANVLTF.

The chain combines TRBV6-6 with TRBJ1-1; the D gene is possibly TRBD1 (5 bases). The CDR3 extends over 15 amino acids. V was trimmed by 0 bases and J by 7 bases, leaving 15 bases between them. Germline-derived CDR1 and CDR2 are MNHNY and SVGAGI (reference sequence). The CDR3 region has the DNA TGTGCCAGCAGTTACTCGGGGGGTAAGCGGAGTGAAGCTTTCTTT. Its translation: CASSYSGGKRSEAFF.

The chain joins TRBV29-1 to TRBJ2-5, with TRBD1 matching 10 bases. Trimming at V came to 6 bases and at J to 7 bases, leaving 8 bases not matched to a gene. There are 13 residues in the CDR3. Germline V gene sequence: CDR1 SQVTM, CDR2 ANQGSEA. The CDR3 DNA is TGCAGCGTCGTGGACAGGGGGTTTGGGACCCAGTACTTC. Protein: CSVVDRGFGTQYF.

V is TRBV7-6 and J is TRBJ2-3, with D perhaps TRBD1 (5 bases). Trimming cost V 5 bases and J 1 base, with 16 bases left between them. This CDR3 has 16 amino acids. CDR1 and CDR2 from the germline V gene are SGHVS and FNYEAQ. CDR3 residues: CASSEGVGFGTDTQYF. CDR3 coding DNA: TGTGCCAGCAGCGAAGGGGTGGGGTTCGGCACAGATACGCAGTATTTT. Together with reference TRBV7-6 and TRBJ2-3, the CDR3 gives the full variable domain: GAGVSQSPRYKVTKRGQDVALRCDPISGHVSLYWYRQALGQGPEFLTYFNYEAQQDKSGLPNDRFSAERPEGSISTLTIQRTEQRDSAMYRCASSEGVGFGTDTQYFGPGTRLTVL.

This clone was detected once. The rearrangement joins TRBV30 to TRBJ1-1; D remains unclear. From germline, CDR1 is GTSNPN and CDR2 SVGIG (reference sequence). CDR3 size: 14 residues. V was cut by 3 bases and J by 3 bases, with 14 bases left in between. In DNA, the CDR3 is TGTGCCTGGAGCCGGGGAGGCTTTTACACTGAAGCTTTCTTT. The encoded protein is CAWSRGGFYTEAFF.

Notes on this clone: The same CDR3 can be traced to other DNA sequences in this sample. The gene calls are TRBV9 and TRBJ2-3, with D perhaps matching TRBD1 (5 bases). Germline lookup yields CDR1 SGDLS and CDR2 YYNGEE. The CDR3 length is 15 residues. Trimming pared 0 bases from V and 1 base from J, leaving 9 bases between. In DNA form, the CDR3 reads TGTGCCAGCAGCGTAGGGGGCGGTGGCACAGATACGCAGTATTTT. It specifies CASSVGGGGTDTQYF.

The chain couples TRBV27 to TRBJ1-2; weak D call: TRBD1 (5 bases). The CDR3 loop spans 13 amino acids. CDR1 and CDR2 (germline): MNHEY, SMNVEV (reference sequence). Trimming took off 6 bases at V and 7 bases at J, with 15 bases between the two ends. The CDR3 spells CASRWGREGGYTF. The CDR3, as DNA: TGTGCCAGCAGGTGGGGCAGGGAGGGTGGCTACACCTTC.